This TCR beta chain came from a study of cytomegalovirus exposure and HLA in healthy donors (dated 2017 in TCRdb). A note on the overall study: An earlier analysis of 587 of the donors reported 276 Gb of sequence data and 100 million to 120 million unique TCR beta sequences obtained from roughly 170 million T cells. An early release covering over 500 HLA-typed donors comprised 300 to 350 gigabases of sequencing data and around 85 million unique TCR sequences. The genetic ancestry cluster associated with self-reported Caucasian donors included 70% to 85% of the 350 to 500 genotyped donors. The study was designed to test whether signatures of past pathogen exposure could be identified by cataloging public T cell receptors. Using immunosequencing, the study profiled T cell repertoires from about 610 subjects and related those repertoires to cytomegalovirus serostatus. A separate validation cohort of approximately 130 different subjects was used in addition to the 666-subject first cohort. High-throughput TCR immunosequencing, statistical association of individual TCRs with disease status, and machine learning were combined to predict cytomegalovirus infection status. A later analysis re-examined previously published TCR beta repertoires from roughly 720 donors and added high-resolution HLA genotyping to investigate patterns of TCR occurrence. Rather than using new phenotypic data, the later analysis identified candidate immune exposures from TCR beta sequences and from how often those sequences occurred across donors. An earlier analysis of about 620 of the donors applied high-throughput TCR beta sequencing to assess whether each TCR beta V gene segment acted as functional or pseudogenic. Donor age, sex, ethnicity and CMV serostatus were compiled together with the repertoire data. Genome-wide SNP genotypes for about 65% of the roughly 700 donors were used in a later genetic analysis, which treated that subset as a discovery cohort. All discovery cohort repertoires had been generated on a single sequencing platform. HLA typing covered class I and class II loci at four-digit resolution. Typing coverage differed by locus: A, B, C, DRB1 and DQB1 were typed in roughly 629-630 donors, DQA1 in about 510, DPA1 in some 570, and DPB1 in 472. A handful of DR-DQ haplotypes were handled as single units for association and clustering because linkage in the cohort was strong. Among approximately 370 genotyped donors of the cohort, an average of around 240,000 unique TCR beta nucleotide sequences was sequenced per donor, of which 15% to 20% were non-productive.

V is pared back by 2 bases and J by 4 bases, with 8 bases lying between the germline termini. Inclusive of the bounding cysteine and phenylalanine, the CDR3 is 13 residues long. Only CDR3 DNA is held: 39 bases, read in frame from base 1. Sequences MNHEY (CDR1) and SMNVEV (CDR2) are obtained from the germline V gene (reference sequence). The protocol used for the library was the immunoSEQ multiplex PCR assay. For the multiplex PCR, a mixture combining 60 forward primers for TCR Vbeta segments and 13 reverse primers for TCR Jbeta segments was used. The CDR3 region of rearranged TCR beta genes was amplified from genomic DNA by a multiplex PCR assay. The amplified TCR beta libraries were sequenced on the Illumina HiSeq System as 87-base-pair reads. The published analysis was carried out like this. A later analysis counted some 74 million unique TCR beta chains across the roughly 700 repertoires, and 9.5 million to 11 million of these chains were shared by at least two donors. A nearest-neighbor algorithm error-corrected the raw reads and collapsed the reads into unique sequences, merging closely related sequences to remove PCR and sequencing errors. V, D and J gene segments were assigned by aligning CDR3 sequences to IMGT reference sequences. Each retained sequence needed at least a six-nucleotide match to both a V gene segment and a J gene segment. Rearrangements were called productive when the CDR3 lacked stop codons and stayed in frame with V and J; all others were non-productive. CDR3 was defined according to IMGT convention as the region running from the second conserved V-encoded cysteine to the conserved J-encoded phenylalanine. The earlier analysis of approximately 590 of the donors excluded any sequence lacking an unambiguous match to a single V gene segment. An earlier analysis of several hundred of the donors called V segments functional above 56.7% productive rearrangements and segregating when the between-donor standard deviation exceeded 5%. A statistical classification framework was developed to diagnose cytomegalovirus status using the catalog of TCR beta chain sequences. A later analysis assigned V and J genes by comparing TCR nucleotide sequences with IMGT/GENE-DB human TR gene sequences. Using the TCRdist pipeline, a later analysis assigned CDR3 sequences along with most-parsimonious VDJ recombination scenarios. In a later analysis, each TCR beta chain was defined by its CDR3 amino acid sequence together with its V-gene family, and reads lacking a unique V-gene family were excluded. To address suspected cross-contamination and a sequencing artifact, a later analysis removed 550 to 750 highly shared, low-generation-probability nucleotide sequences. For each public chain, a later analysis derived a clonal expansion index from normalized ranks of inferred template counts within each repertoire. Generation probabilities in a later analysis came from a VDJ recombination model fitted to out-of-frame rearrangements, and those results were checked against IGoR. Hypergeometric tests were used in a later analysis to score TCR-TCR, TCR-HLA and TCR-CMV co-occurrence, with a repertoire-size bias correction applied to the TCR pairs. A later analysis estimated false discovery rates by permuting HLA or CMV assignments 20 times. In a later analysis, co-occurring TCRs were grouped using DBSCAN, with TCRdist sequence similarity added in when clustering inside HLA-allele-positive subsets. Repertoires with fewer than 30,000 or more than 120,000 public chains, plus five repertoires with anomalous nucleotide sharing, were excluded from co-occurrence clustering. Held by TCRdb, this immuneACCESS table contains in-frame sequences only and omits some clones. Under half of the omission traces to an unresolved V gene where checked; the cause of the rest is unknown. The V and J calls and clone size were taken over from that table, and D and trimming were inferred from the DNA. The sample includes approximately 94,000 clones, with approximately 76% observed a single time. The ten largest account for around 5% of the sample.

A note on this clone: Its antigen target is currently unknown. No qualities accompany the bases; no much larger clone lies one base away.

Overall study outcomes, separate from this receptor: V-gene and J-gene trimming of TCR beta chains was associated with a missense DCLRE1C variant in a later genetic analysis, and the association was replicated in an independent cohort. Several of the top co-occurrence clusters appeared to be linked to parvovirus B19, influenza, CMV and Epstein-Barr virus, according to a later analysis. In both the original and validation cohorts, the classifier was reported to diagnose cytomegalovirus status with high specificity and sensitivity. In vitro tests confirmed that a few of the cytomegalovirus-associated TCR beta chains recognize cytomegalovirus antigens. A group of highly shared sequence variants was considered likely to be a technical artifact of the sequencing pipeline. A later analysis found that most CMV-associated TCR beta chains appeared HLA-restricted, with HLA associations seemingly driven largely by CMV exposure. Roughly uniform sequencing depth across donors was assumed in presence/absence analyses, although this assumption may not hold. In the study, 164 TCR beta chains were listed as associated with cytomegalovirus. A further reported finding was that TCR beta sequences accurately predicted the HLA-A and HLA-B alleles for most subjects in the first cohort. About 17 rarely observed V segments, including chromosome 9 orphons, were excluded from the earlier analysis of 550 to 700 of the donors because counts were too low. Compared with equally common non-associated chains, HLA-associated TCR beta chains in a later analysis were more clonally expanded and had lower generation probabilities. According to the authors, the approach could potentially be generalized to other disease states and immunological phenotypes. In a later analysis, TCR association rates were found to vary across HLA loci, with the most associated TCRs seen for DRB1 alleles and the fewest for HLA-C alleles. The 87-base-pair reads could not distinguish some IMGT-functional V segments, including TRBV6-2 and TRBV6-3, so those segments were excluded. Linkage disequilibrium might explain the correlated functional status among segregating V segments, but an unknown experimental factor could not be ruled out. Specific HLA alleles were associated with about 17,000 TCR beta sequences at a false discovery rate of 0.05 in a later analysis. Broadly in line with IMGT annotations, most TCR beta V segments showed up in productive rearrangements about 87% or about 30% of the time in an earlier analysis of approximately 640 of the donors. Across donors, most TCR sequences were observed very rarely, whereas some public TCRs were present in many individuals. Assigning TCR associations to individual alleles was difficult when HLA alleles, especially DR and DQ, strongly co-occurred. This cohort had only TCR beta chains sequenced, and the lack of alpha or paired-chain data limited which features could be detected. For the cohort, immune exposure information was limited to CMV serostatus. In a later genetic analysis, fewer N-insertions in productive TCRs were reported among donors in an Asian-associated ancestry cluster than the roughly 640-donor mean. Because HLA typing was missing for some donors at each locus, association tests included only the typed subset.

The cohort was made up of roughly 670 healthy bone marrow donors. At the time of sampling, all cohort members were nominally healthy, though unrecorded immune exposures were likely present. The donor was CMV seropositive and was included in the group of 300 or so seropositive cohort members. Each donor provided a peripheral blood sample, and peripheral blood mononuclear cells were used for TCR beta sequencing. Genomic DNA extraction from the blood cell samples was performed with the Qiagen DNeasy Blood Extraction Kit. This TCR was sampled from a man aged 30 to 39 in good health and CMV-seropositive. The rearrangement combines TRBV27 with TRBJ1-1; possibly the D gene is TRBD1, per 5 matching bases. Material: PBMCs. In nucleotide form, the sequence is TGTGCCAGCAGTTTACTGGGGGGCACTGAAGCTTTCTTT. The translation is CASSLLGGTEAFF.